Presented here are 9 T cell receptor beta chains from one specimen sequenced in a study of blood T cell repertoires in COVID-19. Profiled with immunoSEQ multiplex PCR; TCRdb holds only in-frame clones, not every one. The sample contains approximately 220,000 clones, roughly 88% of which appear only once. What was sequenced was PBMCs or T cells enriched from blood (not recorded which). The receptors were gathered from a woman aged 35 to 49 with acute COVID-19.

This sequence joins TRBV7-3 and TRBJ2-2, with 11 bases that match TRBD2. The CDR3 runs to 17 residues. V dropped 3 bases and J dropped 2; count of bases not matched to a gene: 5. Germline assignment: CDR1 SGHTA and CDR2 FQGTGA. The CDR3 loop reads CASSFSGGGENTGELFF. CDR3 bases: TGTGCCAGCAGCTTTAGCGGGGGGGGCGAAAACACCGGGGAGCTGTTTTTT.

This sequence joins TRBV7-2 and TRBJ2-2; TRBD2 matches 7 bases. J gave up 4 bases and V 5 bases, and 7 bases lay outside the gene matches. Germline CDR1 is SGHTA and CDR2 is FQGNSA. This CDR3 region has 15 residues. CDR3 sequence reads: CASSPRDYRTGELFF. CDR3 DNA sequence: TGTGCCAGCAGCCCCCGGGACTACCGCACCGGGGAGCTGTTTTTT.

This clone came up a few times. The chain employs TRBV30 and TRBJ1-2; the D gene is possibly TRBD1 (6 bases). V was cut by 7 bases and J by 8 bases, with 14 bases left in between. Per the germline V gene, CDR1 is GTSNPN and CDR2 is SVGIG (reference sequence). The length of the CDR3 is 11 residues. The chain's CDR3 is CASPDSQGYTF. The DNA of the CDR3 is TGTGCCTCCCCGGACAGTCAGGGCTACACCTTC.

The chain links TRBV27 to TRBJ2-5, with D possibly TRBD2 on 5 matching bases. Trimming took off 3 bases at V and 5 bases at J, with 19 bases between the two ends. The CDR3 sequence is 16 residues long. Germline CDR1 is MNHEY and CDR2 is SMNVEV (reference sequence). Here the CDR3 reads CASSFLSAGRGETQYF. The DNA for the CDR3 is TGTGCCAGCAGTTTTCTCTCAGCAGGTAGAGGGGAGACCCAGTACTTC.

V is TRBV2 and J is TRBJ1-1; D remains ambiguous. This CDR3 region has 14 residues. The V gene lost 4 bases and the J gene lost 6 bases, with 15 bases spanning the gap. In germline, CDR1 is SNHLY, CDR2 FYNNEI. The CDR3 loop is CASSVRREGAEAFF. Here the CDR3 DNA reads TGTGCCAGCAGTGTACGGCGGGAGGGCGCTGAAGCTTTCTTT.

Concerning this clone: The junction and the germline gene differ at one end; a read error may be behind it. The J gene is TRBJ1-6, the V gene TRBV6-5; 8 bases match TRBD1. This CDR3 contains 15 residues. The germline CDR1 and CDR2 sequences are MNHEY and SVGAGI. CDR3 bases: TGTGCCGGCAGGGGCGGACAGGGATATAATTCACCCCTCCACTTT. Translation gives CAGRGGQGYNSPLHF.

The chain is built from TRBV2 and TRBJ1-6, with no clear D. Trimming removed 7 bases from V and 8 bases from J, with 15 bases in between. Germline V gene sequence: CDR1 SNHLY, CDR2 FYNNEI. The CDR3 loop spans 14 amino acids. As DNA, the CDR3 is TGTGCCAGCATGTCTGGCGGAGACCATTCACCCCTCCACTTT. It encodes CASMSGGDHSPLHF.

V and J are TRBV27 and TRBJ2-7; 11 bases are a match to TRBD2. This CDR3 spans 15 amino acids. CDR1 and CDR2 from the germline V gene are MNHEY and SMNVEV (reference sequence). The junction had 3 bases not matched to a gene; V was cut back by 3 bases and J by 2 bases. The CDR3 DNA is TGTGCCAGCAGTTTTCGACTAGCGGGGCCCTACGAGCAGTACGTC. This encodes CASSFRLAGPYEQYV.

The genes are TRBV3-1 (or the pseudogene TRBV3-2) and TRBJ2-7, with 7 bases matching TRBD1. The CDR3 is 14 residues long. Germline trimming cut 3 bases from V and 2 bases from J; bases unmatched to any gene: 4. Per the germline V gene, CDR1 is LGHDT and CDR2 is YNNKEL (reference sequence). CDR3: CASSQGTVTYEQYF. CDR3 coding DNA: TGTGCCAGCAGCCAGGGGACAGTCACCTACGAGCAGTACTTC.